This is a list of T cell receptor beta chains from one sample in a study of blood T cells in healthy people across ages. TCRdb analysed the 5' RACE reads with MiXCR anew, one entry per CDR3 protein. The table has 1.5 million to 2 million distinct CDR3 sequences, approximately 50% seen once. Specimen: blood. The receptors come from a woman in her thirties or forties in good health. CDR3s include the opening cysteine and the closing phenylalanine or tryptophan. D genes are given only for firm matches. A clone size is listed for some rows: how often the clone was seen (once, few, many), or a class if it is expanded.

d_gene	v_gene	j_gene	abundance	CDR3nt	CDR3aa
NA	TRBV18	TRBJ2-7	NA	TGTGCCGGCTCACCATTATTGGGGCAGGGATCCCACGAGCAGTACTTC	CAGSPLLGQGSHEQYF
NA	TRBV6-5	TRBJ1-2	NA	TGTGCCAGCAGTGCTTCAGGGAACTATGGCTACACCTTC	CASSASGNYGYTF
TRBD2	TRBV5-1	TRBJ2-1	few	TGCGCCAGCAGCTCCCAGGGCGCAGGCCAACTAGCGGGGTACAATGAGCAGTTCTTC	CASSSQGAGQLAGYNEQFF
NA	TRBV10-3	TRBJ2-3	few	TGTGCCATCAGTGAGTCGGGGGGGCTACGGACAGATACGCAGTATTTT	CAISESGGLRTDTQYF
NA	TRBV20-1	TRBJ2-5	few	TGCAGTGCTATCGCCGGGACGGCGCAAGAGACCCAGTACTTC	CSAIAGTAQETQYF
NA	TRBV20-1	TRBJ1-4	NA	TGCAGTGCCCCCCGGGGGGGAAAACTGTTTTTT	CSAPRGGKLFF
TRBD1	TRBV6-1	TRBJ2-1	NA	TGTGCCAGCAGTGAAGTGGGACAGTACAATGAGCAGTTCTTC	CASSEVGQYNEQFF
NA	TRBV15	TRBJ2-3	NA	TGTGCCACCAGTAGAGAAGGTTCCGCAGATACGCAGTATTTT	CATSREGSADTQYF
NA	TRBV3-1	TRBJ2-1	NA	TGTGCCAGCAGCCAGGTGGGGTGGAGATCCCATGAGCAGTTCTTC	CASSQVGWRSHEQFF
NA	TRBV12-3/TRBV12-4	TRBJ1-6	few	TGTGCCAGCAGTGGTTCCAGGAATTCACCCCTCCACTTT	CASSGSRNSPLHF
NA	TRBV20-1	TRBJ2-1	NA	TGCAGTGCTAGAACGCTCGAGCGTCAGTTCTTC	CSARTLERQFF
TRBD1	TRBV28	TRBJ1-5	NA	TGTGCCAGCAGTTTTCTCGAATCCGGGACAGGGGCCGGGAGCAATCAGCCCCAGCATTTT	CASSFLESGTGAGSNQPQHF
TRBD1	TRBV7-8	TRBJ2-3	NA	TGTGCCAGCCGCAGGGGGCACACAGATACGCAGTATTTT	CASRRGHTDTQYF
TRBD2	TRBV7-6	TRBJ2-1	NA	TGTGCCAGCAGCTCGACTAGCGGCTATGAGCAGTTCTTC	CASSSTSGYEQFF
NA	TRBV6-1	TRBJ2-7	NA	TGTGCCGGCAGTGAAGCGCTGAGAGGGGCCCAGTACTTC	CAGSEALRGAQYF
NA	TRBV27	TRBJ2-7	NA	TGTGCCAGCAGGCTTTCAGGGTGGGACGAGCAGTACTTC	CASRLSGWDEQYF
TRBD1	TRBV5-1	TRBJ2-7	NA	TGCGCCAGCAGCTTGGTCGACAGGGCTGGCGAGCAGTACTTC	CASSLVDRAGEQYF
NA	TRBV4-1	TRBJ2-7	few	TGCGCCAGCAGCCAAGAGGATCAGGGGGGCCAGACCTACGAGCAGTACTTC	CASSQEDQGGQTYEQYF
TRBD1	TRBV13	TRBJ2-1	NA	TGTGCCAGCAGCGCCAGGGCGGGACAGGGGACCGATGAGCAGTTCTTC	CASSARAGQGTDEQFF
NA	TRBV11-2	TRBJ2-1	NA	TGTGCCAGCAGCTTATGGAAGGTATCCAATGAGCAGTTCTTC	CASSLWKVSNEQFF
NA	TRBV27	TRBJ1-2	NA	TGTGCCAGCAGTTTAGGTAGACAGTCAGCTAACTATGGCTACACCTTC	CASSLGRQSANYGYTF
TRBD2	TRBV27	TRBJ2-5	NA	TGTGCCAGCAGCCCCCTTGGAGCGGGGGGATACAATGAGCAGTACTTC	CASSPLGAGGYNEQYF
TRBD1	TRBV7-9	TRBJ2-1	few	TGTGCCAGCAGCCCCGGGACAGGGCTGTCCTACAATGAGCAGTTCTTC	CASSPGTGLSYNEQFF
NA	TRBV4-2	TRBJ1-1	NA	TGTGCCAGCAGCCCAGAGGGCACCACTGAAGCTTTCTTT	CASSPEGTTEAFF
NA	TRBV7-2	TRBJ1-5	few	TGTGCCAGCAGCTTAGCGGGTGGAAATGGCAATCAGCCCCAGCATTTT	CASSLAGGNGNQPQHF
TRBD1	TRBV27	TRBJ2-1	NA	TGTGCCAGCAGTACAGGGGGCAGGCAGAATGAGCAGTTCTTC	CASSTGGRQNEQFF
TRBD2	TRBV20-1	TRBJ2-3	NA	TGCAGTGCTAGAGACTCGGCTGGGGGAGGGGCTACGCAGTATTTT	CSARDSAGGGATQYF
NA	TRBV6-2/TRBV6-3	TRBJ2-1	NA	TGTGCCAGCAGCGCAAGGGCCCCAGGGAAGGGCTCCTACAATGAGCAGTTCTTC	CASSARAPGKGSYNEQFF
NA	TRBV5-1	TRBJ2-3	few	TGCGCCAGCAGCAAGCCAGGGATCGCAGATACGCAGTATTTT	CASSKPGIADTQYF
NA	TRBV7-2	TRBJ2-7	few	TGTGCCAGCAGCCTAGCCGGGGACCCCCTGAACGAGCAGTACTTC	CASSLAGDPLNEQYF
NA	TRBV5-5	TRBJ1-2	few	TGTGCCAGCAGCTTGGCCGATGACGGATACGGCTACACCTTC	CASSLADDGYGYTF
TRBD1	TRBV7-2	TRBJ1-6	NA	TGTGCCAGCAGCTTAGTGGGGACAGGAGGATCTAATTCACCCCTCCACTTT	CASSLVGTGGSNSPLHF
TRBD1	TRBV6-5	TRBJ2-1	few	TGTGCCAGCAGTACCCGACAGGGGCTCCACAATGAGCAGTTCTTC	CASSTRQGLHNEQFF
NA	TRBV6-6	TRBJ1-1	NA	TGTGCCAGCAGTTACTCTGGGGGGGCGAACACTGAAGCTTTCTTT	CASSYSGGANTEAFF
TRBD1	TRBV24-1	TRBJ2-5	NA	TGTGCCACCAGTGAGAGGACAGGGGGGCACCAAGAGACCCAGTACTTC	CATSERTGGHQETQYF
TRBD1	TRBV5-1	TRBJ2-5	NA	TGCGCCAGCAGCTTGGCTGGGACAGGGGTTTTTTCCCAAGAGACCCAGTACTTC	CASSLAGTGVFSQETQYF
NA	TRBV6-2/TRBV6-3	TRBJ1-1	NA	TGTGCCAGCAGTTACCTCTGGGAAGCTTTCTTT	CASSYLWEAFF
NA	TRBV6-2/TRBV6-3	TRBJ1-2	few	TGTGCCAGCAGTTACTCACTGGGGCTCGACTATGGCTACACCTTC	CASSYSLGLDYGYTF
NA	TRBV28	TRBJ2-3	NA	TGTGCCAGCAGCACCAACCCGGGGAAGGGGGAGGCGGATACGCAGTATTTT	CASSTNPGKGEADTQYF
TRBD1	TRBV7-2	TRBJ2-7	many	TGTGCCAGCAGTACAGACAGGGGTTACGAGCAGTACTTC	CASSTDRGYEQYF
NA	TRBV28	TRBJ1-5	once	TGTGCCAGCAGTCCGCGGGACGTTAGCAATCAGCCCCAGCATTTT	CASSPRDVSNQPQHF
TRBD1	TRBV9	TRBJ2-5	NA	TGTGCCAGCAGCCAACAGGGGGCCATCGAAGAGACCCAGTACTTC	CASSQQGAIEETQYF
TRBD1	TRBV6-1	TRBJ1-6	once	TGTGCCACCTCCGCCCGGGACAGGGGTTATAATTCACCCCTCCACTTT	CATSARDRGYNSPLHF